This T cell receptor (beta chain) was profiled in a study of shared clonotypes between healthy human individuals. Study context: Each donor contributed plates that comprised three CD4 naive, three CD4 memory, two CD8 naive and one CD8 memory. Notes on the study in general: Clonotype sharing among donors, it was expected, would be affected by sequencing depth.

In regard to this clone: Its antigen is not identified.

This CDR3 contains 17 residues. CDR1 is SGHTA and CDR2 is FQGTGA in the germline V gene. Trimming removed 5 bases from V and 1 base from J, with 17 bases in between. The method was immunoSEQ multiplex PCR; TCRdb's version includes in-frame clones alone and lacks a portion of them. In the table there are about 2.1 million clones, 85% to 95% of which are singletons. In the naive CD8 group, cells lacked CD45RO and were positively selected for CCR7, so terminally differentiated effector memory CD45RA+ cells were left out. Sequenced: naive CD8+ T cells from PBMCs. The chain couples TRBV7-3 to TRBJ2-2; perhaps TRBD2 as D (6 bases). The sequence came from a man younger than 35 in good health. Some clones in this sample may be carry-over from other donors' samples. CDR3 sequence reads: CASSLKEGSRNTGELFF. The CDR3 DNA follows: TGTGCCAGCAGCCTAAAGGAGGGTAGTCGGAACACCGGGGAGCTGTTTTTT. Together with reference TRBV7-3 and TRBJ2-2, the CDR3 gives the full variable domain: GAGVSQTPSNKVTEKGKYVELRCDPISGHTALYWYRQSLGQGPEFLIYFQGTGAADDSGLPNDRFFAVRPEGSVSTLKIQRTERGDSAVYLCASSLKEGSRNTGELFFGEGSRLTVL.